These T cell receptor beta chains were read from a single sample in a study of cytomegalovirus exposure and HLA in healthy donors. Here immunoSEQ multiplex PCR was the method, and the copy in TCRdb shows in-frame clones only, minus some. The sample carries approximately 140,000 clones, 70% to 80% recorded once. The material sequenced was PBMCs. Receptors were obtained from a human donor in good health. Both conserved end residues are part of each CDR3. The D gene is left open where the match is weak. Size is stated for part of the rows, as once, few or many counts, or as a class when the clone is expanded.

>few|TRBV6-6|TRBD1|TRBJ1-5
TGTGCCAGCAGTTACACAACAGGGGTCAGACAGCCCCAGCATTTT
CASSYTTGVRQPQHF
>few|TRBV29-1|.|TRBJ2-3
TGCAGCGCAAGGGGCGCAGATACGCAGTATTTT
CSARGADTQYF
>.|TRBV30|TRBD1|TRBJ1-4
TGTGCCTGGACCGAGACAGGGGGTATTGAAAAACTGTTTTTT
CAWTETGGIEKLFF
>once|TRBV4-3|.|TRBJ1-6
TGCGCCAGCAGCCAAGATCCCCGGGTCCTCCGTGGAACCCTCCACTTT
CASSQDPRVLRGTLHF
>.|TRBV7-9|.|TRBJ2-5
TGTGCCAGCAGCTTAACCCAGGGGACGGGGGAGACCCAGTACTTC
CASSLTQGTGETQYF
>medium-sized|TRBV5-4|TRBD2|TRBJ2-3
TGTGCCAGCAGCCTAGGTGGGGGGGAAGATACGCAGTATTTT
CASSLGGGEDTQYF
>few|TRBV25-1|.|TRBJ2-3
TGTGCCAGCTCCGGGGGAGTATCTAGCACAGATACGCAGTATTTT
CASSGGVSSTDTQYF
>.|TRBV4-1|.|TRBJ1-1
TGCGCCAGCAGCCAATCGGGGATTGAAGCTTTCTTT
CASSQSGIEAFF
>.|TRBV6-1|.|TRBJ1-2
TGTGCCAGCAGTGAAAAGGGGGTGTCTAACTATGGCTACACCTTC
CASSEKGVSNYGYTF
>.|TRBV27|.|TRBJ2-5
TGTGCCAGCAGTTTATTAGGGGGTAGAGAGACCCAGTACTTC
CASSLLGGRETQYF
>few|TRBV30|.|TRBJ2-7
TGTGCCTGGAGTATAGGGGTTAGCTCCTACGAGCAGTACTTC
CAWSIGVSSYEQYF
>.|TRBV2|.|TRBJ1-2
TGTGCCAGCAGTGACAACTACCCCAACTATGGCTACACCTTC
CASSDNYPNYGYTF
>.|TRBV25-1|.|TRBJ1-1
TGTGCCAGCAGTCCCCTCGTGGGCCCGGGGACTGAAGCTTTCTTT
CASSPLVGPGTEAFF
>.|TRBV5-4|TRBD1|TRBJ2-7
TGTGCCAGCAGCTTGGGGGGGGGACAGGGGCTAGGTGGGCAGTACTTC
CASSLGGGQGLGGQYF
>.|TRBV18|TRBD1|TRBJ1-1
TGTGCCAGCTCACCCCTCCCCCGACAGGGTGTCGGCACTGAAGCTTTCTTT
CASSPLPRQGVGTEAFF
>.|TRBV27|TRBD1|TRBJ2-7
TGTGCCAGCAGTTTATCAACAGGGGGCTACGAGCAGTACTTC
CASSLSTGGYEQYF
>once|TRBV7-9|.|TRBJ2-3
TGTGCCAGCAGCTTGGCTCCCTGGGATACGCAGTATTTT
CASSLAPWDTQYF
>.|TRBV11-1|.|TRBJ2-5
TGTGCCAGCAGCCCGACCCAGGTTTACCAAGAGACCCAGTACTTC
CASSPTQVYQETQYF
>.|TRBV6-1|.|TRBJ2-2
TGTGCCAGCAGTGAAGCGGGGCAAAACACCGGGGAGCTGTTTTTT
CASSEAGQNTGELFF
>few|TRBV4-3|.|TRBJ2-3
TGCGCCAGCAGCCCGCTAGCTATTGGGACAGATACGCAGTATTTT
CASSPLAIGTDTQYF
>.|TRBV28|TRBD1|TRBJ2-3
TGTGCCAGCAGTTCATTCTGGGACAGAGGGTATTTT
CASSSFWDRGYF